One and the same sample provided the 28 T cell receptor beta chains below, sequenced in a study of T cell repertoires in cytomegalovirus infection. MiXCR, applied by TCRdb to the reads, yields one record per CDR3 protein. The sample lists some 800,000 distinct CDR3 sequences, about 27% occurring once. The antigens for these receptors are not known. Sample: cultured CD8+ T cells from PBMCs, taken from culture after CMV antigen stimulation. The receptors shown here come from a human donor in good health (CMV status not recorded). Some clones in this sample may be carry-over from other donors' samples.

This clonotype has only one observation. The CDR3 coding sequence is TGTGCCAGCAGTTTCAGGGGCGGGCAGCCCCAGCATTTT. Protein product: CASSFRGGQPQHF. The V call is TRBV27, the J call TRBJ1-5; D may be TRBD1 (6 bases). Germline V CDR1 and CDR2: MNHEY, SMNVEV (reference sequence). The CDR3 consists of 13 residues. The V and J ends lost 3 bases and 7 bases respectively, with 10 bases between them.

Only a few counts were recorded for this clonotype. The J gene is TRBJ2-7, the V gene TRBV7-9; 8 bases agree with TRBD1. CDR3 length: 13 residues. The J segment lost 6 bases and the V segment lost 7 bases, leaving 8 bases of the junction unmatched. Germline CDR1 SEHNR, CDR2 FQNEAQ (reference sequence). CDR3 DNA: TGTGCCAGCACCCCCAGGACAGGGAGCGAGCAGTACGTC. Amino acids: CASTPRTGSEQYV.

This clonotype has at least ten counts. V gene TRBV7-9 combines with J gene TRBJ1-4; a possible D gene is TRBD1 (5 bases). The CDR3 covers 19 residues. The germline V gene has CDR1 SEHNR and CDR2 FQNEAQ (reference sequence). Trimming removed 6 bases from V and 0 bases from J, with 23 bases in between. The CDR3 sequence is CASSFIDRITTPTNEKLFF. The CDR3 nucleotides read TGTGCCAGCAGTTTCATCGACAGAATAACTACTCCAACTAATGAAAAACTGTTTTTT.

J is TRBJ2-2 and V is TRBV5-1; D uncertain. The ends were cut back, 5 bases at V and 7 bases at J, with 9 bases in the middle. This CDR3 comprises 12 residues. Germline CDR1 is SGHRS and CDR2 is YFSETQ. CDR3 region: CASRADVGELFF. CDR3 in DNA: TGCGCCAGCAGAGCTGACGTCGGGGAGCTGTTTTTT.

This clonotype was counted a few times. This chain connects TRBV11-2 to TRBJ2-1, with a weak D call TRBD1 (6 bases). Germline CDR1 and CDR2: SGHAT and FQNNGV. Trimming shortened V by 1 base and J by 3 bases, and 16 bases separated the two germline ends. The CDR3 loop spans 17 amino acids. CDR3 region: CASSLVQRGLIYNEQFF. In DNA, the CDR3 is TGTGCCAGCAGCTTAGTCCAAAGGGGGTTAATCTACAATGAGCAGTTCTTC.

In this sample, this clonotype turned up a few times. The chain carries TRBV6-1 and TRBJ2-1; 9 positions match TRBD1. The V gene's germline CDR1 is MNHNS and CDR2 SASEGT. The CDR3 has 16 amino acids. V lost 6 bases, J lost 6 bases, and 12 bases stayed unmatched. The CDR3 loop reads CASRDWRTGDFNEQFF. The CDR3 nucleotides are TGTGCCAGCAGGGATTGGAGGACAGGGGATTTCAATGAGCAGTTCTTC.

The chain carries TRBV6-6 and TRBJ1-3; D remains unclear. The CDR3 is 15 amino acids. Trimming removed 2 bases from V and 5 bases from J, with 13 bases in between. Germline V gives CDR1 MNHNY, CDR2 SVGAGI (reference sequence). The CDR3 is CASSYRRAERNTIYF. The CDR3 DNA follows: TGTGCCAGCAGTTACCGCCGGGCAGAAAGAAACACCATATATTTT.

The rearrangement joins TRBV29-1 to TRBJ1-2; 9 bases fit TRBD1. CDR1 and CDR2 (germline): SQVTM, ANQGSEA. The CDR3 is 13 amino acids. Losses at the gene ends were 7 bases for V and 6 bases for J; bases not matched to a gene: 9. The CDR3 reads CSAWGQGGDGYTF. The CDR3 DNA is TGCAGCGCTTGGGGACAGGGTGGGGATGGCTACACCTTC.

The V call is TRBV5-4, the J call TRBJ2-2; D is undetermined. Trimming removed 7 bases at V and 8 bases at J, with 12 bases between. The CDR3 extends over 12 amino acids. The germline V gene has CDR1 SGHNT and CDR2 YYREEE (reference sequence). CDR3 DNA sequence: TGTGCCAGCTTAGGAGTTTCGGGGGAGCTGTTTTTT. This sequence encodes CASLGVSGELFF.

The chain employs TRBV6-5 and TRBJ2-2; D may be TRBD2 (7 bases). CDR3 length: 15 amino acids. Between the trimmed V and J ends, which lost 4 bases and 5 bases, there was a span of 14 bases. Germline CDR1 and CDR2: MNHEY and SVGAGI. The DNA for the CDR3 is TGTGCCAGCAGTTGGGGGGGCATGTTTACCGGGGAGCTGTTTTTT. Its protein is CASSWGGMFTGELFF.

This clonotype was observed at least ten times. The chain recombines TRBV7-6 with TRBJ1-1; D remains ambiguous. The V gene lost 1 base and the J gene lost 7 bases, with 7 bases spanning the gap. The CDR3 runs to 12 residues. Germline V lookup: CDR1 SGHVS, CDR2 FNYEAQ. For the CDR3, the DNA is TGTGCCAGCAGCTTAGGGTCCGGTGAAGCTTTCTTT. This gives the protein CASSLGSGEAFF.

For this clonotype: This may come from a read error, since a much larger clone is one base off. This chain joins TRBV7-9 and TRBJ1-2; weak D call: TRBD1 (6 bases). Germline CDR1 is SEHNR and CDR2 is FQNEAQ (reference sequence). V gave up 5 bases and J gave up 4 bases, with 17 bases separating them. The CDR3 contains 15 residues. CDR3 in amino acids: CASSGAQGRGYGYTF. CDR3 DNA: TGTGCCAGCAGCGGTGCGCAGGGGAGGGGCTATGGCTACACCTTC. Full variable domain (outside the CDR3, taken from reference TRBV7-9 and TRBJ1-2): DTGVSQNPRHKITKRGQNVTFRCDPISEHNRLYWYRQTLGQGPEFLTYFQNEAQLEKSRLLSDRFSAERPKGSFSTLEIQRTEQGDSAMYLCASSGAQGRGYGYTFGSGTRLTVV.

This clonotype has more than one count but fewer than ten. The chain combines TRBV12-3 or TRBV12-4 with TRBJ1-4; D possibly corresponds to TRBD1 (6 bases). This CDR3 is built from 16 residues. V was trimmed by 5 bases and J by 0 bases, leaving 13 bases between them. The CDR3 sequence: CASSDHRDSTNEKLFF. The CDR3 DNA follows: TGTGCCAGCAGTGACCACAGGGACTCAACTAATGAAAAACTGTTTTTT.

The genes are TRBV7-9 and TRBJ2-1, with D perhaps TRBD1 (7 bases). Per the germline V gene, CDR1 is SEHNR and CDR2 is FQNEAQ (reference sequence). The CDR3 contains 11 residues. The ends were cut back, 3 bases at V and 12 bases at J, with 9 bases in the middle. The CDR3 spells CASSFQGGQFF. CDR3 nucleotide sequence: TGTGCCAGCAGCTTCCAGGGGGGGCAGTTCTTC.

This chain uses TRBV6-6 with TRBJ1-1, with D hard to call. CDR3 size: 13 residues. Looked up from germline, CDR1 is MNHNY and CDR2 is SVGAGI (reference sequence). Trimming cost V 3 bases and J 4 bases, with 9 bases left between them. DNA for the CDR3: TGTGCCAGCAGTTATGATATCCCCACTGAAGCTTTCTTT. Its protein is CASSYDIPTEAFF.

J is TRBJ1-2 and V is TRBV27; 8 bases fit TRBD1. Trimming at V came to 4 bases and at J to 4 bases, leaving 5 bases not matched to a gene. The CDR3 has 14 residues. Germline V CDR1 and CDR2: MNHEY, SMNVEV (reference sequence). CDR3 DNA: TGTGCCAGCAGTTCAGGGGGCGGTCCCTATGGCTACACCTTC. It yields the protein CASSSGGGPYGYTF.

This clonotype has a count of ten or more. This chain links TRBV7-9 with TRBJ1-4; D possibly corresponds to TRBD1 (5 bases). The CDR3 consists of 14 residues. Per germline, CDR1 SEHNR and CDR2 FQNEAQ (reference sequence). The V and J ends lost 0 bases and 7 bases respectively, with 9 bases between them. The CDR3 nucleotides read TGTGCCAGCAGCTTAGCCCGGGGGGGTGAAAAACTGTTTTTT. Protein sequence: CASSLARGGEKLFF.

This clonotype was seen repeatedly, ten times or more. The chain carries TRBV7-6 and TRBJ2-2, with D perhaps matching TRBD1 (5 bases). This CDR3 spans 18 amino acids. V gave up 2 bases and J gave up 0 bases, with 16 bases separating them. Germline V CDR1 and CDR2: SGHVS, FNYEAQ. CDR3 region: CASSLLEVNRPNTGELFF. DNA of the CDR3: TGTGCCAGCAGCTTATTAGAGGTGAACAGGCCGAACACCGGGGAGCTGTTTTTT.

In its sample, this clonotype was seen many times. The chain carries TRBV7-8 and TRBJ1-3, with TRBD1 identical over 9 bases. V shed 3 bases and J 4 bases; nucleotides not matched to a gene: 13. The germline V gene has CDR1 SGHVS and CDR2 FQNEAQ. The CDR3 is 18 residues long. CDR3 nucleotides: TGTGCCAGCAGCTTGGGGACAGGGCCTATTTTGGGGGGAAACACCATATATTTT. Translation gives CASSLGTGPILGGNTIYF. Complete variable domain (other parts from reference TRBV7-8 and TRBJ1-3): GAGVSQSPRYKVAKRGQDVALRCDPISGHVSLFWYQQALGQGPEFLTYFQNEAQLDKSGLPSDRFFAERPEGSVSTLKIQRTQQEDSAVYLCASSLGTGPILGGNTIYFGEGSWLTVV.

The chain carries TRBV12-3 or TRBV12-4 and TRBJ1-4, with D perhaps TRBD1 (5 bases). The CDR3 runs 14 residues. V gave up 0 bases and J gave up 6 bases, with 8 bases separating them. CDR3 residues: CASSLASGYEKLFF. The CDR3 DNA is TGTGCCAGCAGTTTAGCGTCAGGGTATGAAAAACTGTTTTTT.

This clonotype was observed a handful of times. This sequence joins TRBV2 and TRBJ1-6; D gene unclear. Trimming took 3 bases from V and 9 from J, leaving 3 bases between them. The CDR3 sequence is 11 residues long. The germline V gene encodes CDR1 SNHLY and CDR2 FYNNEI. The CDR3 region has the DNA TGTGCCAGCAGTGAGGCTTCACCCCTCCACTTT. It encodes CASSEASPLHF.

For the CDR3, the DNA is TGTGCCAGCAGTGTATTTGCTCCGGGGGGCTTCTCTGGAAACACCATATATTTT. This translates into CASSVFAPGGFSGNTIYF. The chain couples TRBV2 to TRBJ1-3, with D perhaps matching TRBD1 (6 bases). The ends were cut back, 4 bases at V and 0 bases at J, with 19 bases in the middle. The CDR3 is made up of 18 amino acids. Germline CDR1 and CDR2: SNHLY and FYNNEI. The full variable domain, in which reference TRBV2 and TRBJ1-3 provide the parts outside the CDR3, is EPEVTQTPSHQVTQMGQEVILRCVPISNHLYFYWYRQILGQKVEFLVSFYNNEISEKSEIFDDQFSVERPDGSNFTLKIRSTKLEDSAMYFCASSVFAPGGFSGNTIYFGEGSWLTVV.

CDR3 nucleotide sequence: TGTGCCAGTTATGTAGGGGTGATCTATGGCTACACCTTC. This translates into CASYVGVIYGYTF. The chain uses TRBV2 and TRBJ1-2, with D perhaps TRBD1 (5 bases). Trimming left V 9 bases short and J 4 bases short, with 15 bases between. The CDR3 totals 13 residues. Per germline, CDR1 SNHLY and CDR2 FYNNEI.

This clonotype was seen repeatedly, ten times or more. The chain couples TRBV19 to TRBJ1-5, with D hard to call. The CDR3 loop spans 15 amino acids. Germline CDR1 is LNHDA and CDR2 is SQIVND (reference sequence). V gave up 5 bases and J gave up 4 bases, with 15 bases separating them. The CDR3 region has the DNA TGTGCCAGTAGTCCCTGGGATGGGCGGAATCAGCCCCAGCATTTT. It codes for CASSPWDGRNQPQHF.

This clonotype turned up a few times. The chain combines TRBV14 with TRBJ2-3; a possible D gene is TRBD1 (5 bases). Germline-derived CDR1 and CDR2 are SGHDN and FVKESK. The CDR3 totals 16 residues. V was pared by 3 bases and J by 2 bases, with 15 bases between. Here the CDR3 reads CASSQHRSRPTDTQYF. The DNA of the CDR3 is TGTGCCAGCAGCCAGCACAGGTCCAGACCCACAGATACGCAGTATTTT.

This clonotype was counted only a few times. This chain links TRBV14 with TRBJ2-3, with D uncertain. V was shortened by 1 base and J by 0 bases, with 14 bases between the two germline ends. Germline loops: CDR1 SGHDN, CDR2 FVKESK. CDR3 length equals 17 residues. As DNA, the CDR3 is TGTGCCAGCAGCCAAGGTCGGACCGATACTAGCACAGATACGCAGTATTTT. Protein product: CASSQGRTDTSTDTQYF.

The chain has TRBV19 and TRBJ2-1; tentatively, D is TRBD1 (6 bases). In germline, CDR1 is LNHDA, CDR2 SQIVND (reference sequence). Deletions cut 5 bases from V and 2 bases from J, with 13 bases between. The CDR3 runs to 15 residues. The CDR3 DNA reads as TGTGCCAGTAGTGCTTCAGGGGTGCCCTACAATGAGCAGTTCTTC. The encoded protein is CASSASGVPYNEQFF.

The gene calls are TRBV7-9 and TRBJ2-1; 10 positions match TRBD2. Per the germline V gene, CDR1 is SEHNR and CDR2 is FQNEAQ (reference sequence). The CDR3 extends over 15 amino acids. J gave up 3 bases and V 5 bases, and 4 bases lay outside the gene matches. The CDR3 nucleotides are TGTGCCAGCAGCGATAGCGGGGGGCTCTACAATGAGCAGTTCTTC. Protein product: CASSDSGGLYNEQFF.